These T cell receptor beta chains were read from a single sample in a study of blood T cell repertoires in COVID-19. Produced via immunoSEQ multiplex PCR; TCRdb's table is partial and in-frame only. The sample has roughly 200,000 clones, 90% seen once; the top ten hold about 0.59%. Material for sequencing was peripheral blood. All receptors derive from a man aged 45-65 years with acute or convalescent COVID-19. The CDR3 runs from the conserved cysteine through the conserved F or W. A D gene is named only where the DNA matches it firmly. Clone size, where shown, is once, few, many, or a class for clones that have expanded.

DNA,CDR3,size,D,J,V
TGCGCCAGCAGCCAACTCGGGAGCTCCTACGAGCAGTACTTC,CASSQLGSSYEQYF,NA,NA,TRBJ2-7,TRBV5-1
TGTGCCAGCAGTCAGCAGGGGACCTCTGGAAACACCATATATTTT,CASSQQGTSGNTIYF,NA,NA,TRBJ1-3,TRBV28
TGCGCCAGCTATCCCGCGGGGGTCTCCTACAATGAGCAGTTCTTC,CASYPAGVSYNEQFF,once,TRBD2,TRBJ2-1,TRBV5-1
TGTGCCAGCAGCTACTGGGGGGGGTCCCCAGATACGCAGTATTTT,CASSYWGGSPDTQYF,once,TRBD2,TRBJ2-3,TRBV5-4
TGTGCCAGTCGGGCAGGACATTCATACGATACGCAGTATTTT,CASRAGHSYDTQYF,NA,NA,TRBJ2-3,TRBV19
TGTGCCAGCTGTACAGGGACGGATCAGCCCCAGCATTTT,CASCTGTDQPQHF,NA,NA,TRBJ1-5,TRBV18
TGTGCCAGCAAAGGTTTTAGCGGAGGGACCTACGAGCAGTACTTC,CASKGFSGGTYEQYF,NA,NA,TRBJ2-7,TRBV27
TGTGCCAGCAGTTACTCCGGGACAGGGGTTGCCTACGAGCAGTACTTC,CASSYSGTGVAYEQYF,once,TRBD1,TRBJ2-7,TRBV6-5
TGCGCCAGCAGCTTGGTTGGCGGGAGAGTCTTCCTCGAGCAGTACTTC,CASSLVGGRVFLEQYF,NA,TRBD2,TRBJ2-7,TRBV5-1
TGTGCCAGTAGTCCATTACAGGGGAGCACAGATACGCAGTATTTT,CASSPLQGSTDTQYF,NA,TRBD1,TRBJ2-3,TRBV19
TGTGCCAGTAGTATGCAGGGTGGGCCCGGTCAGCCCCAGCATTTT,CASSMQGGPGQPQHF,NA,NA,TRBJ1-5,TRBV19
TGTGCCAGCAGTTTATCTAGCGGAGTTTACAATGAGCAGTTCTTC,CASSLSSGVYNEQFF,NA,TRBD2,TRBJ2-1,TRBV28
TGTGCCAGCAGCTTGAACATGGAGGACTCCTCTGGAAACACCATATATTTT,CASSLNMEDSSGNTIYF,once,NA,TRBJ1-3,TRBV7-9
TGTGCCAGCAGCCCCAGACAGGGGAGGACTGAAGCTTTCTTT,CASSPRQGRTEAFF,once,TRBD1,TRBJ1-1,TRBV7-6
TGTGCCAGCAGCCAATCGACCCCCGACAGGACCTATGGCTACACCTTC,CASSQSTPDRTYGYTF,few,NA,TRBJ1-2,TRBV3-1/TRBV3-2
TGTGCCAGCAGTCCCGAGGGGACAGCTTTCCCAGATACGCAGTATTTT,CASSPEGTAFPDTQYF,NA,TRBD1,TRBJ2-3,TRBV5-4
TGTGCCAGCAGCCAAGATGGCAGGTTCAGAAACACCATATATTTT,CASSQDGRFRNTIYF,NA,NA,TRBJ1-3,TRBV3-1/TRBV3-2
TGTGCCAGCAGCTGGACAGCAGCAGATACGCAGTATTTT,CASSWTAADTQYF,once,NA,TRBJ2-3,TRBV11-1
TGTGCCAGCAGTTACTCCGGACAGGGGTACGAGCAGTACTTC,CASSYSGQGYEQYF,NA,TRBD1,TRBJ2-7,TRBV6-5
TGTGCCAGCAGTTCATCGACTTCAGCACTTGAAGCTTTCTTT,CASSSSTSALEAFF,NA,NA,TRBJ1-1,TRBV27
TGTGCCAGCAGCTTACTCGCGGGAGGCCGAGGTACCTACAATGAGCAGTTCTTC,CASSLLAGGRGTYNEQFF,NA,TRBD2,TRBJ2-1,TRBV7-3
TGTGCCAGCAGCGCCGGACTAGCGGGAGTGTATAGCGAGCAGTACTTC,CASSAGLAGVYSEQYF,NA,TRBD2,TRBJ2-7,TRBV9
TGTGCCAGCAGTTGGAGGGGGCCTGACTATGGCTACACCTTC,CASSWRGPDYGYTF,NA,TRBD1,TRBJ1-2,TRBV27
TGTGCCAGCAGATCCGGGACAGCGAACACCGGGGAGCTGTTTTTT,CASRSGTANTGELFF,NA,TRBD1,TRBJ2-2,TRBV28
TGTGCCAGCAGAGGACAGGGGAGAGGGACTGAAGCTTTCTTT,CASRGQGRGTEAFF,NA,TRBD1,TRBJ1-1,TRBV11-2
TGTGCCAGCAGCCAAGATCATGCGGGAGGGCCTAGAGGGGAGCTGTTTTTT,CASSQDHAGGPRGELFF,NA,TRBD2,TRBJ2-2,TRBV3-1/TRBV3-2
TGTGCCAGCAGTCTTGGACAGGGCAGAGAAAAACTGTTTTTT,CASSLGQGREKLFF,NA,TRBD1,TRBJ1-4,TRBV27
TGTGCCAGCACCTTCCAGGGCTTACAGAGCGGGGAGCTGTTTTTT,CASTFQGLQSGELFF,NA,NA,TRBJ2-2,TRBV2
TGTGCCAGCAGCGCCTCCGGCGGAGGACCGAGCTCTGGAAACACCATATATTTT,CASSASGGGPSSGNTIYF,NA,NA,TRBJ1-3,TRBV9
TGTGCCACCCGCAGGCACACTAATGAAAAACTGTTTTTT,CATRRHTNEKLFF,NA,NA,TRBJ1-4,TRBV10-3
TGTGCCAGCAGCCCCGGACAGGGTTATAATTCACCCCTCCACTTT,CASSPGQGYNSPLHF,NA,TRBD1,TRBJ1-6,TRBV5-6
TGTGCCAGCAGCTGGAGGACAGGGGATGAAAAACTGTTTTTT,CASSWRTGDEKLFF,NA,TRBD1,TRBJ1-4,TRBV7-2
TGTGCCAGCAGCTCCTCCGGGTATCAGCCCCAGCATTTT,CASSSSGYQPQHF,NA,NA,TRBJ1-5,TRBV28
TGTGCCAGCAGCAGAGACCCTAGCGGGGCCCTGATAGGCAAAAACATTCAGTACTTC,CASSRDPSGALIGKNIQYF,NA,TRBD2,TRBJ2-4,TRBV9
TGTGCCAGCAGCTCCCGGGACAGGGGAGGCCAGCCCCAGCATTTT,CASSSRDRGGQPQHF,NA,TRBD1,TRBJ1-5,TRBV7-8
TGTGCCAGCAGCGCCCGCCTAGGGCGGGAGGGCCGCACAGATACGCAGTATTTT,CASSARLGREGRTDTQYF,NA,TRBD2,TRBJ2-3,TRBV9
TGTGCCAGCAGCTTCGGCGGGAGGGCCGCCGGGGAGCTGTTTTTT,CASSFGGRAAGELFF,NA,TRBD2,TRBJ2-2,TRBV5-4
TGCGCCAGCAGCTTGGAGGGTCCCGGGACAGGCTCGGTAAACATTCAGTACTTC,CASSLEGPGTGSVNIQYF,NA,TRBD1,TRBJ2-4,TRBV5-1
TGTGCCAGCAGTTACTCTCGGGCTAGCGGGGAAGGTAGCGATGAGCAGTTCTTC,CASSYSRASGEGSDEQFF,NA,TRBD2,TRBJ2-1,TRBV6-2/TRBV6-3
TGCGCCAGCAGCTTGGGGGAACCAGGGCTTGGACAGTTCTTC,CASSLGEPGLGQFF,NA,NA,TRBJ2-1,TRBV5-1
TGCGCCAGCAGCCAAGATAACCAGAATGGGCGCAATGAGCAGTTCTTC,CASSQDNQNGRNEQFF,NA,NA,TRBJ2-1,TRBV4-1
TGCGCCAGCACGGGACAGGTTGACACAGATACGCAGTATTTT,CASTGQVDTDTQYF,NA,TRBD1,TRBJ2-3,TRBV5-1
TGTGCCAGCAGTCCAAGCGGGCGAACTAGCACAGATACGCAGTATTTT,CASSPSGRTSTDTQYF,NA,NA,TRBJ2-3,TRBV7-2
TGTGCCAGCAGCTTACAGGGGGATTCACCCCTCCACTTT,CASSLQGDSPLHF,NA,TRBD1,TRBJ1-6,TRBV7-8
TGTGCCAGCAGCTTATCGGTGAACACTGAAGCTTTCTTT,CASSLSVNTEAFF,NA,NA,TRBJ1-1,TRBV7-2
TGTGCCAGCAGTACTCCCGGAGCGGGAGAAGGTGAGACCCAGTACTTC,CASSTPGAGEGETQYF,NA,TRBD2,TRBJ2-5,TRBV28
TGTGCCAGCAGCTTGCTTCAGGGTAACACCGGGGAGCTGTTTTTT,CASSLLQGNTGELFF,NA,NA,TRBJ2-2,TRBV7-3
TGTGCCAGCTCACCACCCCTAGCGGGTGCTAAAGAGACCCAGTACTTC,CASSPPLAGAKETQYF,NA,TRBD2,TRBJ2-5,TRBV18
TGTGCCAGCAGCAAAGCCCCGGGACTAGCGAATGAGCAGTTCTTC,CASSKAPGLANEQFF,NA,TRBD2,TRBJ2-1,TRBV7-6
TGTGCCAGCTCACCATCCGCCAGGGGGGAGAATTCACCCCTCCACTTT,CASSPSARGENSPLHF,NA,TRBD1,TRBJ1-6,TRBV18
TGTGCCAGCAGTTTCGCAGGGAGGATAGATAATTCACCCCTCCACTTT,CASSFAGRIDNSPLHF,NA,NA,TRBJ1-6,TRBV28
TGCGCCAGCAGCCTGAGGACTACGAACACCGGGGAGCTGTTTTTT,CASSLRTTNTGELFF,NA,NA,TRBJ2-2,TRBV5-1
TGTGCCACCAGTGATTTGGGAGGGCCACCCACCGGGGAGCTGTTTTTT,CATSDLGGPPTGELFF,NA,NA,TRBJ2-2,TRBV24-1
TGTGCCAGCCAGGGACAGGGAACCGAGCAGTACTTC,CASQGQGTEQYF,NA,TRBD1,TRBJ2-7,TRBV27
TGTGCCAGCAAACCGGGACTGATTAACTATGGCTACACCTTC,CASKPGLINYGYTF,NA,NA,TRBJ1-2,TRBV6-5